This T cell receptor (beta chain) was identified in a study of cytomegalovirus exposure and HLA in healthy donors. Use of 60 Vbeta and 13 Jbeta primers characterized the PCR. Only in-frame clones appear in the TCRdb table, and some are missing; sequencing was by immunoSEQ multiplex PCR. The table lists roughly 130,000 clones, 79% of them singletons. Sequences were obtained from PBMCs. This TCR was sampled from a man between 18 and 29 years old in good health and CMV-seronegative.

The CDR3 sequence is CASRTLRDSNYGYTF. The CDR3 region has the DNA TGTGCCAGCAGGACCCTAAGGGACAGTAACTATGGCTACACCTTC. This chain uses TRBV27 with TRBJ1-2; 7 bases match TRBD1. Germline loops: CDR1 MNHEY, CDR2 SMNVEV (reference sequence). This CDR3 is built from 15 residues. V was pared by 6 bases and J by 1 base, with 8 bases of the junction left unmatched.